This T cell receptor beta chain was observed in a study of T cell clones after liver transplantation. Study conclusions and caveats: A significant post-transplant drop in circulating graft-donor-reactive CD4 TCRbeta sequences occurred in most of the 8 subjects. Compared with third party-reactive sequences, donor-reactive ones declined more, independent of withdrawal success.

Sequenced by immunoSEQ multiplex PCR; TCRdb stores in-frame clones only, minus some. The profile shows fewer than 110,000 clones, approximately 79% of them singletons. Details on this clone: Antigen specificity is unknown.

Trimming pared 0 bases from V and 2 bases from J, leaving 10 bases between. This CDR3 is built from 15 residues. Per the germline V gene, CDR1 is LGHNA and CDR2 is YSLEER. The TCR comes from a human patient who received a liver transplant. A subset of T cells may come from the graft donor. The sequenced sample was CD4+ T cells from blood, obtained around 50 months after liver transplant. The genes are TRBV4-3 and TRBJ1-1; TRBD1 might be the D (5 bases). The CDR3 nucleotides read TGCGCCAGCAGCCAAGATCCCGGGGCAAACACTGAAGCTTTCTTT. As protein: CASSQDPGANTEAFF.